This T cell receptor beta chain comes out of a study of response to subunit inactivated influenza vaccine (dated by TCRdb to between 2018 and 2020). For context, the study as a whole: Deep quantitative profiling of the T cell receptor repertoire was used in the study to follow responses to a trivalent subunit inactivated influenza vaccine.

Taken from the germline V gene, the CDR1 and CDR2 loops are ENHRY and SYGVKD. V is trimmed back by 4 bases and J by 2 bases, and the junction contains 3 bases that no gene match accounts for. The cysteine opens and the phenylalanine closes a CDR3 of 16 amino acids. Only CDR3 DNA is held: 48 bases, read in frame from base 1. Worth noting for this clonotype: Its cognate antigen has yet to be identified. No base quality information exists; no much larger clone differs at one position.

The full study reports these points: The authors suggested that each seasonal influenza vaccination may recruit only a limited number of new T cells.

The library was produced with RT-PCR. Sequencing was performed on an Illumina HiSeq 2500. The raw public reads went through TCRdb reprocessing: fastp at Q25, MiXCR clone calling, in-frame beta chains kept. Entries that share a CDR3 protein sequence are merged under the most common genes and DNA. Counted in this sample were fewer than 800,000 distinct CDR3 sequences; 15% to 19% of them appeared once. The ten largest clones take up approximately 10% of the sample. This TCR came from a man aged 50 to 60 who received an inactivated influenza vaccine. Donor details come from another sample of the same person, matched by shared clones. This material consisted of PBMCs from blood, taken 11 to 12 days after vaccination. The receptor chain draws on TRBV10-3 and TRBJ2-2, with 11 central nucleotides matching TRBD1. The sequenced DNA is TGTGCCATCAGTGGACGGACAGGGGGCAACACCGGGGAGCTGTTTTTT. The encoded protein is CAISGRTGGNTGELFF.